The 9 T cell receptor beta chains below all came from one sample that was sequenced in a study of OX40 agonist ivuxolimab in advanced cancers. Method: immunoSEQ multiplex PCR; TCRdb's copy keeps in-frame clones and lacks some. This table has about 64,000 clones, roughly 80% appearing once. The sequencing here drew on CD4+ or CD8+ T cells sorted from blood, taken in a trial of the OX40 agonist ivuxolimab. These receptors all come from an adult with an advanced solid tumor such as melanoma, head and neck, liver or kidney cancer.

The chain links TRBV27 to TRBJ1-2; D gene ambiguous. The germline gives CDR1 MNHEY, CDR2 SMNVEV (reference sequence). The CDR3 is 13 amino acids. V was shortened by 5 bases and J by 8 bases, with 15 bases between the two germline ends. DNA of the CDR3: TGTGCCAGCAGTCCTCGGATGCCCGGGGGCTACACCTTC. This encodes CASSPRMPGGYTF.

This chain joins TRBV18 and TRBJ1-1, with D perhaps matching TRBD1 (6 bases). Trimming left V 2 bases short and J 4 bases short, with 14 bases between. Per the germline V gene, CDR1 is KGHSH and CDR2 is LQKENI. The CDR3 extends over 15 amino acids. CDR3 in DNA: TGTGCCAGCTCACCAACACTCAGGGGAGGCACTGAAGCTTTCTTT. This sequence encodes CASSPTLRGGTEAFF.

This clone has only a few counts. This sequence joins TRBV13 and TRBJ1-1; TRBD1 matches at 11 bases. The germline CDR1 and CDR2 sequences are PRHDT and FYEKMQ (reference sequence). V lost 6 bases, J lost 4 bases, and 4 bases stayed unmatched. The length of the CDR3 is 14 residues. CDR3 coding DNA: TGTGCCAGCAGACGGGACAGGGGGATCACTGAAGCTTTCTTT. It translates to CASRRDRGITEAFF.

J is TRBJ2-5 and V is TRBV27; D is uncertain. The J call may be in error: the DNA end matches TRBJ2-7 better. CDR3 length: 14 amino acids. Germline assignment: CDR1 MNHEY and CDR2 SMNVEV (reference sequence). The CDR3 coding sequence is TGTGCCAGCAGGCCCGCGGACGTGGGCTACGAGCAGTACTTC. It yields the protein CASRPADVGYEQYF.

This sequence joins TRBV30 and TRBJ1-2; D is possibly TRBD1 (5 bases). The CDR3 covers 12 residues. Per the germline V gene, CDR1 is GTSNPN and CDR2 is SVGIG (reference sequence). The V end lost 0 bases, the J end lost 4 bases, and 6 bases lay between the germline ends. The CDR3 DNA reads as TGTGCCTGGAGTGTGGGGCGCTATGGCTACACCTTC. Its protein is CAWSVGRYGYTF.

The V call is TRBV18, the J call TRBJ2-7; maybe TRBD1 (5 bases). Germline V gives CDR1 KGHSH, CDR2 LQKENI. Trimming left V 3 bases short and J 0 bases short, with 9 bases between. The length of the CDR3 is 14 residues. CDR3 in DNA: TGTGCCAGCTCACCCGAGACAGTCTCCTACGAGCAGTACTTC. Translation gives CASSPETVSYEQYF.

The chain links TRBV28 to TRBJ1-2; weak D call: TRBD1 (5 bases). The CDR3 extends over 12 amino acids. CDR1 is MDHEN, CDR2 SYDVKM, per germline. V shed 10 bases and J shed 5 bases, with 14 bases lying between them. The CDR3 coding sequence is TGTGCCACAAAACGGACAACATATGGCTACACCTTC. Amino acids: CATKRTTYGYTF.

The chain's CDR3 is CASSVRQGQYGYTF. As DNA, the CDR3 is TGTGCCAGCAGCGTCCGACAGGGGCAGTATGGCTACACCTTC. The V gene is TRBV7-9, the J gene TRBJ1-2, with TRBD1 matching over 8 bases. Unmatched junction bases numbered 7, after V lost 5 bases and J lost 5 bases. In germline, CDR1 is SEHNR, CDR2 FQNEAQ (reference sequence). This CDR3 spans 14 amino acids.

The rearrangement links TRBV5-1 to TRBJ2-1; D may be TRBD1 or TRBD2 (5 bases each). Trimming took 0 bases from V and 4 from J, leaving 14 bases between them. The CDR3 has 16 residues. Germline-derived CDR1 and CDR2 are SGHRS and YFSETQ. CDR3 region: CASSLGEGSAYNEQFF. CDR3 nucleotides: TGCGCCAGCAGCTTGGGAGAGGGGTCGGCGTACAATGAGCAGTTCTTC.